This T cell receptor (beta chain) came from a study of blood T cell repertoires in COVID-19. Study-level background: PBMCs, B-cell-depleted T cells, or T cells provided the cDNA or gDNA that made up the material.

This CDR3 is built from 15 residues. V was trimmed by 2 bases and J by 4 bases, leaving 14 bases between them. Germline V gene lookup returns CDR1 SGHTA and CDR2 FQGNSA. Participants were aged roughly 18 to 100 years from approximately 23 US areas. Within the 2 weeks before study entry, each person in the exposed group met a COVID-19 case. Study processing details: Estimation of nucleated cell counts was performed using reference gene primer amplification. Libraries were prepared by immunoSEQ multiplex PCR; TCRdb keeps only in-frame clonotypes and omits some of them. V and J calls plus clone size are reproduced from that table; the DNA served to infer D and trimming. The data show roughly 250,000 clones, around four fifths seen once.

What was sequenced was PBMCs or T cells enriched from blood (not recorded which). This chain connects TRBV7-2 to TRBJ1-2; possible D gene TRBD1, 5 bases. The receptor comes from a woman aged 40 to 50 who had been exposed to COVID-19. The CDR3 DNA reads as TGTGCCAGCAGCTTAATGGCGGGGGGTGGCTATGGCTACACCTTC. Its protein product is CASSLMAGGGYGYTF.